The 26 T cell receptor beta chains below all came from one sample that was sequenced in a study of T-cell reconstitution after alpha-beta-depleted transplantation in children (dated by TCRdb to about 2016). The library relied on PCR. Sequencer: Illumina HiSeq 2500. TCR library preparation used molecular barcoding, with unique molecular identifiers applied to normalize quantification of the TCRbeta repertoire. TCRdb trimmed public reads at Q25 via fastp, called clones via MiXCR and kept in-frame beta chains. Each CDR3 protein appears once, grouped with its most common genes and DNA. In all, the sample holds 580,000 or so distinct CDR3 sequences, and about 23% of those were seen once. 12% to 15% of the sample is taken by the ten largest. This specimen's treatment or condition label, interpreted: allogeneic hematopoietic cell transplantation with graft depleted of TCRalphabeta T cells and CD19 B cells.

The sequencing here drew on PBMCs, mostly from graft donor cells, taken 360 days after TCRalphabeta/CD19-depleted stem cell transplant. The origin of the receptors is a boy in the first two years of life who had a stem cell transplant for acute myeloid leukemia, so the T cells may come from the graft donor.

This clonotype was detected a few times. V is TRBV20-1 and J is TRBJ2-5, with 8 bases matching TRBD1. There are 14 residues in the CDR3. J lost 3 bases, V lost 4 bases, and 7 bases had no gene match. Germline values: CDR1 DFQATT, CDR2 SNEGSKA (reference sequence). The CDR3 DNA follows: TGCAGTGCTACCGGGACAGGAGGCGAAGAGACCCAGTACTTC. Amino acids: CSATGTGGEETQYF.

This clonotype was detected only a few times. CDR3 residues: CASSYSLLGSNEQFF. In DNA form, the CDR3 reads TGTGCCAGCAGTTACTCCTTACTGGGGTCCAATGAGCAGTTCTTC. This chain uses TRBV6-5 with TRBJ2-1; D unclear. V was clipped by 0 bases and J by 6 bases, with 12 bases between them. The CDR3 has 15 amino acids. CDR1 is MNHEY and CDR2 is SVGAGI in the germline V gene.

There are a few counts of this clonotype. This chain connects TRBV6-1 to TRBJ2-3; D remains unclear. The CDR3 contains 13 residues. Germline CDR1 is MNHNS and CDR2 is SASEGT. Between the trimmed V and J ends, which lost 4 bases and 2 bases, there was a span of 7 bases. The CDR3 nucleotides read TGTGCCAGCAGTGGACTGGACACAGATACGCAGTATTTT. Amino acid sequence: CASSGLDTDTQYF.

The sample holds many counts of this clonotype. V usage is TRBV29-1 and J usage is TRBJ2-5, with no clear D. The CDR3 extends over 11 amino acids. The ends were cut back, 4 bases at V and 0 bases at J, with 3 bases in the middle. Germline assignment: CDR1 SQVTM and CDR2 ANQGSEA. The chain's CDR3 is CSVVNQETQYF. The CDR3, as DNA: TGCAGCGTTGTTAACCAAGAGACCCAGTACTTC.

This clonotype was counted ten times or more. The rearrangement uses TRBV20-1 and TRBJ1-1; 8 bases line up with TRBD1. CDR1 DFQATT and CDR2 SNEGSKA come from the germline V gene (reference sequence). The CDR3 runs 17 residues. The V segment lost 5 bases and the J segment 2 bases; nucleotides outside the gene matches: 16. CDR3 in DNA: TGCAGTGCTCGACAGGGGCACGTAGGTAGGCAAAACACTGAAGCTTTCTTT. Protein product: CSARQGHVGRQNTEAFF.

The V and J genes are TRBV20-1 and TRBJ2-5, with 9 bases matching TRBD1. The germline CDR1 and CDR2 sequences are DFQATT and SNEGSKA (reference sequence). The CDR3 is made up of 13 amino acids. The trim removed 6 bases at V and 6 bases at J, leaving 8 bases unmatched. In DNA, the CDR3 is TGCAGTGCAAGGACAGGGGCGGTACAGACCCAGTACTTC. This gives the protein CSARTGAVQTQYF.

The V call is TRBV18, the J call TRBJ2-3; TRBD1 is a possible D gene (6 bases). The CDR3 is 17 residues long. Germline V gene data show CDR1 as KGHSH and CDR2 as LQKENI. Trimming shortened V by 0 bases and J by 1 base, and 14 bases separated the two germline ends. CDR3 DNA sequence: TGTGCCAGCTCACCACCGGTATCGGCAGGGGGCACAGATACGCAGTATTTT. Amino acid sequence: CASSPPVSAGGTDTQYF.

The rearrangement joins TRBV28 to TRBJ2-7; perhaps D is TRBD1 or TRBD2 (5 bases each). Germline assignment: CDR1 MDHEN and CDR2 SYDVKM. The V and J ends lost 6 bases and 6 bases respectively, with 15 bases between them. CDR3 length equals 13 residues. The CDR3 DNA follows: TGTGCCAGCAGCCCCCAGGGAGCTTTCGAGCAGTACGTC. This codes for CASSPQGAFEQYV.

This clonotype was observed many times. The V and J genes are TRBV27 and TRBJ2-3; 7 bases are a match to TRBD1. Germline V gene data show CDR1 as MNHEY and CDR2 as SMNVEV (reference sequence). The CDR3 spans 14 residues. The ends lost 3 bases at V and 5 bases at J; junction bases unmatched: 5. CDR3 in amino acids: CASSLRGLVDTQYF. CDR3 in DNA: TGTGCCAGCAGTTTGAGGGGGCTGGTAGATACGCAGTATTTT.

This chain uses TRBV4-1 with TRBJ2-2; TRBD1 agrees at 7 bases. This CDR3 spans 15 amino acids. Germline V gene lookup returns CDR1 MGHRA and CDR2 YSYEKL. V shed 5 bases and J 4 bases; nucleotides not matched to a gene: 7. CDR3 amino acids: CASSNTGVLTGELFF. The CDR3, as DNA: TGCGCCAGCAGCAATACAGGGGTACTCACCGGGGAGCTGTTTTTT.

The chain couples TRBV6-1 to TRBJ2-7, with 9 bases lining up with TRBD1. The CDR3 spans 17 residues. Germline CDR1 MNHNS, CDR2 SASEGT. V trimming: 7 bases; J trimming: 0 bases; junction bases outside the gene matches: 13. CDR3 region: CASMATGGLGGSYEQYV. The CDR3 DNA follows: TGTGCCAGCATGGCGACAGGGGGGCTCGGTGGCTCCTACGAGCAGTACGTC.

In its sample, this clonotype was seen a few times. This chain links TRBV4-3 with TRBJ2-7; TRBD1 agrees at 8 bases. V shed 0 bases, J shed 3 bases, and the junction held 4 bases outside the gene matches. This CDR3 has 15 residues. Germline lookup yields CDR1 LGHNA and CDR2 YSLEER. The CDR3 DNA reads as TGCGCCAGCAGCCAAGAGGGACAGGCCCGCTACGAGCAGTACTTC. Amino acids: CASSQEGQARYEQYF.

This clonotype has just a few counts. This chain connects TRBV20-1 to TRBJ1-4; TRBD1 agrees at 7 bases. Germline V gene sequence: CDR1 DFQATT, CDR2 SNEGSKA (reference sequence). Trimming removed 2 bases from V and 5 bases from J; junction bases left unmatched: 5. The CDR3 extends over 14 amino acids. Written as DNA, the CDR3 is TGCAGTGCTAGAATAGACAGGGCGAATGAAAAACTGTTTTTT. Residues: CSARIDRANEKLFF.

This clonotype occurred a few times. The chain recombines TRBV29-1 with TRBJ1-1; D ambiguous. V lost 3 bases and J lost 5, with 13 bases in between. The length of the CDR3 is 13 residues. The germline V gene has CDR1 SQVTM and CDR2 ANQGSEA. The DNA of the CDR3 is TGCAGCGTTGAGCGGACCACGAGTACTGAAGCTTTCTTT. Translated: CSVERTTSTEAFF.

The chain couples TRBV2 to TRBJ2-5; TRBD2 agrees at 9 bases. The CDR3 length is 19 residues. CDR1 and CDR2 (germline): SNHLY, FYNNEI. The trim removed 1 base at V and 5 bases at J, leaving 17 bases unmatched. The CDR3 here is CASSEGRGSGGKGGETQYF. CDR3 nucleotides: TGTGCCAGCAGTGAAGGTCGGGGTAGCGGGGGCAAAGGCGGTGAGACCCAGTACTTC.

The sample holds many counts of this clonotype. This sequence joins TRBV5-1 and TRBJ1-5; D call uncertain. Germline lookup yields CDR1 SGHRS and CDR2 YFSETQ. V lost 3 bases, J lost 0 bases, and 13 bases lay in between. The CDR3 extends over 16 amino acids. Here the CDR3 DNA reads TGCGCCAGCAGCTGGAGGCGGGGAGTTAGCAATCAGCCCCAGCATTTT. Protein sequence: CASSWRRGVSNQPQHF.

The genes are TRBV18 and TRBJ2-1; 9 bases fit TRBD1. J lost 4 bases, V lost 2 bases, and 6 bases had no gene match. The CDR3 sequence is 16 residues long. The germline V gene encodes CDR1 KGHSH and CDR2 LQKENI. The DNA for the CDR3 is TGTGCCAGCTCACCAGTGGACAGGGGTATGTACAATGAGCAGTTCTTC. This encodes CASSPVDRGMYNEQFF.

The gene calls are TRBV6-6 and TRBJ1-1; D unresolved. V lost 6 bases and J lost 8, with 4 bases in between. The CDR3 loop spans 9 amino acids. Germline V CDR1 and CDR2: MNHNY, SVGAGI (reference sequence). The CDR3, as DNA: TGTGCCAGCAGCAAGGAAGCTTTCTTT. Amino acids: CASSKEAFF.

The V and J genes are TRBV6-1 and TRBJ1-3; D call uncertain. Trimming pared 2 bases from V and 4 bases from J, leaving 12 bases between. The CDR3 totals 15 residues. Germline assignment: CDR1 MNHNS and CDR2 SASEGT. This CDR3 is CASSEPASSGNTIYF. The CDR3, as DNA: TGTGCCAGCAGTGAACCGGCCAGTAGCGGAAACACCATATATTTT.

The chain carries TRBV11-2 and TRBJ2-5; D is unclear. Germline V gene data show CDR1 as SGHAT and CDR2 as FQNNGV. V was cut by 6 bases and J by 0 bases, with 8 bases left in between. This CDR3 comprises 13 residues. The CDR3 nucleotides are TGTGCCAGCAGGCCTGACCACCAAGAGACCCAGTACTTC. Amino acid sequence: CASRPDHQETQYF.

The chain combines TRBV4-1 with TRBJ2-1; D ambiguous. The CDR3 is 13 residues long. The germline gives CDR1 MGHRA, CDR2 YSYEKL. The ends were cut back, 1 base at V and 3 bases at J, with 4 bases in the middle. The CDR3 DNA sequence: TGCGCCAGCAGCCAAGTGGTCTACAATGAGCAGTTCTTC. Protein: CASSQVVYNEQFF.

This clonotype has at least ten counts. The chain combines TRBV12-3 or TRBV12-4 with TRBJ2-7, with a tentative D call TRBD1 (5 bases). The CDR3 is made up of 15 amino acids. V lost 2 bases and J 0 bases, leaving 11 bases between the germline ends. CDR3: CASSLQGKGSYEQYV. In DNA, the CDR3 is TGTGCCAGCAGTTTACAGGGAAAGGGCTCCTACGAGCAGTACGTC.

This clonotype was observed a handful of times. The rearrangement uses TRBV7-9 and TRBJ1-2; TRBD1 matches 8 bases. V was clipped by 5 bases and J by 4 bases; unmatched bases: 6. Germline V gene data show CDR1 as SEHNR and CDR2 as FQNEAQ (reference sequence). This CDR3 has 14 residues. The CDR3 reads CASSRQGRGYGYTF. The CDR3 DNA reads TGTGCCAGCAGCCGACAGGGGCGAGGCTATGGCTACACCTTC.

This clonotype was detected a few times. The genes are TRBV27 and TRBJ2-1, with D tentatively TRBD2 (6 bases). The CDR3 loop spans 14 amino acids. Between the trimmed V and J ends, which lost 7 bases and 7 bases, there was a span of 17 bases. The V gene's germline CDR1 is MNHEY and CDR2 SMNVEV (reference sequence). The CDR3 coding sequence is TGTGCCAGCAAGACCAGGGAGGCCTTTAATGAGCAGTTCTTC. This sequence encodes CASKTREAFNEQFF.

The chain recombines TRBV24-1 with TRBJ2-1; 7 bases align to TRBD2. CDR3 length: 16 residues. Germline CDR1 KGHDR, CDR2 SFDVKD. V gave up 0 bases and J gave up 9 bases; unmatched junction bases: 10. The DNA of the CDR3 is TGTGCCACCAGTGATTTGGGACTAGACCGGCAGGGTGAGCAGTTCTTC. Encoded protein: CATSDLGLDRQGEQFF.

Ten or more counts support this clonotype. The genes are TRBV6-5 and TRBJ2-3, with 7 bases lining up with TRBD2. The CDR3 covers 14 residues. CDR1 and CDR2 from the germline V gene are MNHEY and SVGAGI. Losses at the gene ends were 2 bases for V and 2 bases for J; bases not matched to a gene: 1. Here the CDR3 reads CASSYGGDTDTQYF. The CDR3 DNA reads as TGTGCCAGCAGTTACGGGGGGGACACAGATACGCAGTATTTT.